The clone carrying this T cell receptor beta chain came up many times. Its target is unknown. This specimen comes from a study of T-cell reconstitution after alpha-beta-depleted transplantation in children. General study points: After transplant, high TCRbeta diversity at day 60 in some patients arose from surviving recipient T cells and thymic progenitors. As was reported, about two months after transplant, alpha-beta T cells came from several hundred expanded graft clones. T-cell counts and diversity at one year following transplant were attributed mainly to newly produced T cells.

CDR1 is LGHDT, CDR2 YNNKEL, per germline (reference sequence). The CDR3 covers 13 residues. V gave up 3 bases and J gave up 5 bases, with 11 bases separating them. During its preparation, the TCRbeta library received unique molecular identifiers. TCRdb itself ran the PCR reads through MiXCR, one entry per CDR3 protein. Here the sample spans 150,000 to 200,000 distinct CDR3 sequences, just under 6.5% being singletons. This receptor was identified in a girl under two years old with combined immunodeficiency, due to receive a stem cell transplant. This rearrangement joins TRBV3-1 to TRBJ2-7; D is unclear. The sequencing here drew on PBMCs, taken before TCRalphabeta/CD19-depleted stem cell transplant. The CDR3 reads CASSQVVGHEQYF. CDR3 in DNA: TGTGCCAGCAGCCAGGTAGTAGGGCACGAGCAGTACTTC.